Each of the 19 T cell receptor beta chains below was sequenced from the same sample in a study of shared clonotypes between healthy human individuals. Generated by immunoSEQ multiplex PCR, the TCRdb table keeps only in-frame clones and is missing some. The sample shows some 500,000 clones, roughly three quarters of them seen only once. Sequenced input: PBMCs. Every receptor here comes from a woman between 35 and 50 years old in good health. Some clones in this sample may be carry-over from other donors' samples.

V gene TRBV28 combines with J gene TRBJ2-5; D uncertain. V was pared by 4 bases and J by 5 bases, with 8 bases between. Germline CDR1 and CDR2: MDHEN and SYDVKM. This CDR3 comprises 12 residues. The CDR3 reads CASSSPTETQYF. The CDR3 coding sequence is TGTGCCAGCAGTTCTCCCACGGAGACCCAGTACTTC.

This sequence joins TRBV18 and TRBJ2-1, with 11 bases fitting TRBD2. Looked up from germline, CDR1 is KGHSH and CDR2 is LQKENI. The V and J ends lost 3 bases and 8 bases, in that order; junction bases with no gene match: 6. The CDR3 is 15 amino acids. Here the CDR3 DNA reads TGTGCCAGCTCACCCCTAGCGGGAGGCTTTGATGAGCAGTTCTTC. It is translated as CASSPLAGGFDEQFF.

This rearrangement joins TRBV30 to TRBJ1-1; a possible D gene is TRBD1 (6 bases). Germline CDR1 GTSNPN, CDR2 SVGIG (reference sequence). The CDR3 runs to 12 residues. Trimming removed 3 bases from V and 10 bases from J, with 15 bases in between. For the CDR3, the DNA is TGTGCCTGGAGGTCAGGGGCACTGGGAGCTTTCTTT. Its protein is CAWRSGALGAFF.

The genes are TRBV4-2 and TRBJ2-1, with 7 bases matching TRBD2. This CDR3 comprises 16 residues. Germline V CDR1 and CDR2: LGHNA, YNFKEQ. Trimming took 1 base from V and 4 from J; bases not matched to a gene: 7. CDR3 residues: CASSQGGGRLYNEQFF. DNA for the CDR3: TGTGCCAGCAGCCAAGGGGGCGGGAGACTGTACAATGAGCAGTTCTTC.

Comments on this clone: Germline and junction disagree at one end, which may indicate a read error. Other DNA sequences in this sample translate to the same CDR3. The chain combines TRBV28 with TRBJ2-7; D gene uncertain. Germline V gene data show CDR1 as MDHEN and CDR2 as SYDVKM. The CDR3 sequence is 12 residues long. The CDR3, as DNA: TGTGCCAGCAGTTTATCAGGCTACGAGCAATACTTC. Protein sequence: CASSLSGYEQYF.

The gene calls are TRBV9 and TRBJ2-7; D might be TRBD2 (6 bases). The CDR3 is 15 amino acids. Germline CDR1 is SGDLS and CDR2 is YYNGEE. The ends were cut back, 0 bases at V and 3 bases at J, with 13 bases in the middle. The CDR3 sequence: CASSVGAGAFYEQYF. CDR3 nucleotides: TGTGCCAGCAGCGTAGGAGCGGGCGCGTTCTACGAGCAGTACTTC.

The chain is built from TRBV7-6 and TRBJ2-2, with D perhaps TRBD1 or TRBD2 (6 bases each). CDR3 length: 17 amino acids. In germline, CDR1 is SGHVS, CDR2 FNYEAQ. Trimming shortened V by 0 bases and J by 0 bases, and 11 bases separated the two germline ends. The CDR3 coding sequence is TGTGCCAGCAGCTTAGCAGGGGGAGGCTCGAACACCGGGGAGCTGTTTTTT. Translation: CASSLAGGGSNTGELFF.

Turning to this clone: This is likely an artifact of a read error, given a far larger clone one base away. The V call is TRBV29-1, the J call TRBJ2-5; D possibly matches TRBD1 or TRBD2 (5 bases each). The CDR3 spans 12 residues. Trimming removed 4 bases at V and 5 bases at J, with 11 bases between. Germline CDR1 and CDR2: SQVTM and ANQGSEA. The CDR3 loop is CSVGRGSETQYF. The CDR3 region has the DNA TGCAGCGTTGGTCGGGGCAGTGAGACCCAGTACTTC.

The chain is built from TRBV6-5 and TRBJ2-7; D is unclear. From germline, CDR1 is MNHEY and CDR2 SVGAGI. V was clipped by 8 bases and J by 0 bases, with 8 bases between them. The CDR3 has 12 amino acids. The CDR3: CASHMSSYEQYF. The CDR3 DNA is TGTGCCAGCCACATGAGCTCCTACGAGCAGTACTTC.

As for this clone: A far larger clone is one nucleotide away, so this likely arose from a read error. The CDR3: CASSQETGGAGNYGHTF. The DNA for the CDR3 is TGTGCCAGCAGCCAAGAAACTGGGGGCGCGGGGAACTATGGCCACACCTTC. The rearrangement joins TRBV4-2 to TRBJ1-2, with D perhaps matching TRBD1 (6 bases). The CDR3 consists of 17 residues. Germline CDR1 and CDR2: LGHNA and YNFKEQ.

The DNA of the CDR3 is TGTGCCAGCCGACCGGGACTAGCGGGAGCCGGGGAGCTGTTTTTT. Its translation: CASRPGLAGAGELFF. The chain is built from TRBV6-5 and TRBJ2-2; 14 nucleotides line up with TRBD2. Trimming removed 8 bases from V and 6 bases from J; junction bases left unmatched: 5. Per the germline V gene, CDR1 is MNHEY and CDR2 is SVGAGI. The CDR3 extends over 15 amino acids.

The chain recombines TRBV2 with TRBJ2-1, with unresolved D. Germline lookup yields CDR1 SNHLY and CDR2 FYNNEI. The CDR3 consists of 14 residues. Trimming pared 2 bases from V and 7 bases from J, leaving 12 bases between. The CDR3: CASSEWASYNEQFF. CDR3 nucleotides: TGTGCCAGCAGTGAATGGGCTAGTTATAATGAGCAGTTCTTC.

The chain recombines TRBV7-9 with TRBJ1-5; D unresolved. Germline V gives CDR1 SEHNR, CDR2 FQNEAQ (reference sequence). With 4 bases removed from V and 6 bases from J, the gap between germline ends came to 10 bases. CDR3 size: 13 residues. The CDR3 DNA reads TGTGCCAGCAGCTACCGGACGGGTCAGCCCCAGCATTTT. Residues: CASSYRTGQPQHF.

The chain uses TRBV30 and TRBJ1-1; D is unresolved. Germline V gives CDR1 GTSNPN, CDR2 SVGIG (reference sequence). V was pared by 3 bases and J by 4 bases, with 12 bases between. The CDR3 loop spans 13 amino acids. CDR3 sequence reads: CAWSGALSTEAFF. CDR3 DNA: TGTGCCTGGAGCGGAGCCTTGAGCACTGAAGCTTTCTTT.

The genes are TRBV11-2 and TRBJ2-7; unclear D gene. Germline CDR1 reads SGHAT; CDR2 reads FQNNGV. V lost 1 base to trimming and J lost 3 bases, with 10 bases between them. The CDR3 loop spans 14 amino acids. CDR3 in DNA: TGTGCCAGCAGCTTAGGGTTGGGTGGCTACGAGCAGTACTTC. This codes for CASSLGLGGYEQYF. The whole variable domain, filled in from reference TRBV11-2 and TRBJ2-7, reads EAGVAQSPRYKIIEKRQSVAFWCNPISGHATLYWYQQILGQGPKLLIQFQNNGVVDDSQLPKDRFSAERLKGVDSTLKIQPAKLEDSAVYLCASSLGLGGYEQYFGPGTRLTVT.

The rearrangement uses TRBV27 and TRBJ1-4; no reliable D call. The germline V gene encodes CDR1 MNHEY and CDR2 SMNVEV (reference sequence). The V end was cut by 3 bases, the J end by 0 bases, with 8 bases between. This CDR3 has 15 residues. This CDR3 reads CASSLNYATNEKLFF. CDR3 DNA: TGTGCCAGCAGTTTGAACTACGCAACTAATGAAAAACTGTTTTTT.

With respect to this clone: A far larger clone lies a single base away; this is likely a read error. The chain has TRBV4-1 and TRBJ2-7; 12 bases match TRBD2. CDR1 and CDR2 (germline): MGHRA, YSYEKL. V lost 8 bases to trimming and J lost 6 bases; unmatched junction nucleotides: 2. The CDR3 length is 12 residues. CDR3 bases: TGCGCCAGCGGGGGACTAGCGGGCGAGCAGTACTTC. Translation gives CASGGLAGEQYF.

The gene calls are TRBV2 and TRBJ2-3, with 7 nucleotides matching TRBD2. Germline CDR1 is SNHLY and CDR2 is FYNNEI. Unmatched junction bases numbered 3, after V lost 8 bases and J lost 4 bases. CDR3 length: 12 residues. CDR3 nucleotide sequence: TGTGCCAGCGCGGGGGTTTCAGATACGCAGTATTTT. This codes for CASAGVSDTQYF.

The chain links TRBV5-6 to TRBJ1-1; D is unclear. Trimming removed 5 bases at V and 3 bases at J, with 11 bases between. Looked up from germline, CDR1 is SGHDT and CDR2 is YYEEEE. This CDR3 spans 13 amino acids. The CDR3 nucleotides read TGTGCCAGCAGAAAGTGGGAGCACACTGAAGCTTTCTTT. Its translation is CASRKWEHTEAFF.